A single sample gave rise to the 23 T cell receptor beta chains below, sequenced in a study of post-analysis software for immune sequencing data. General study results and limits: The five TRBV segments detected at higher frequency in patients than in controls included TRBV5-6, TRBV5-1 and TRBV20-1.

Incorporated into the TCR beta cDNA libraries were unique molecular identifiers, which served to reduce PCR and sequencing biases. TCRdb re-analysed the PCR reads in MiXCR, keeping a single row per CDR3 protein. The table records some 690,000 distinct CDR3 sequences, 25% to 30% of them present only once. Antigens of these TCRs are unknown. The sequencing input was blood. The source is a girl between 10 and 17 years old with multiple sclerosis.

This clonotype was observed once. The chain combines TRBV20-1 with TRBJ2-5; maybe TRBD1 (6 bases). The DNA end lines up better with TRBJ2-1; the J call may be wrong. Germline V gives CDR1 DFQATT, CDR2 SNEGSKA (reference sequence). The CDR3 sequence is 12 residues long. The CDR3 bases are TGCAGTGCAAGGGACACCCAAGAGACCCAGTTCTTC. Its protein product is CSARDTQETQFF.

This clonotype was seen a few times. The J gene is TRBJ1-2, the V gene TRBV6-6, with D hard to call. Germline V CDR1 and CDR2: MNHNY, SVGAGI (reference sequence). CDR3 size: 11 residues. The V and J ends lost 6 bases and 8 bases respectively, with 10 bases between them. The CDR3 here is CASRDRRGYTF. CDR3 DNA sequence: TGTGCCAGCAGGGACCGTCGGGGCTACACCTTC.

As DNA, the CDR3 is TGTGCCAGCAGTTACTTCATGGGCCGGGACTCAGGAGAGACCCAGTACTTC. Translated, it gives CASSYFMGRDSGETQYF. This chain links TRBV6-2 or TRBV6-3 with TRBJ2-5, with D tentatively TRBD2 (6 bases). Trimming took off 1 base at V and 4 bases at J, with 19 bases between the two ends. This CDR3 spans 17 amino acids. Germline V gene lookup returns CDR1 MNHEY and CDR2 SVGEGT.

This clonotype appeared a few times. V and J are TRBV27 and TRBJ2-3; TRBD1 is a possible D gene (6 bases). Between the trimmed V and J ends, which lost 3 bases and 6 bases, there was a span of 22 bases. The V gene's germline CDR1 is MNHEY and CDR2 SMNVEV (reference sequence). The CDR3 sequence is 17 residues long. CDR3 in DNA: TGTGCCAGCAGTTTCTTAGAGACAGGCCTTTTTTTGGATACGCAGTATTTT. This codes for CASSFLETGLFLDTQYF.

The rearrangement links TRBV7-9 to TRBJ1-5, with D tentatively TRBD1 (5 bases). V was shortened by 5 bases and J by 4 bases, with 9 bases between the two germline ends. The CDR3 is 13 amino acids. Germline V CDR1 and CDR2: SEHNR, FQNEAQ (reference sequence). The CDR3 here is CASSVGPNQPQHF. Written as DNA, the CDR3 is TGTGCCAGCAGCGTGGGACCGAATCAGCCCCAGCATTTT.

The chain is built from TRBV6-2 or TRBV6-3 and TRBJ2-5; D may be TRBD1 or TRBD2 (6 bases each). Trimming cost V 4 bases and J 4 bases, with 19 bases left between them. The CDR3 is made up of 16 amino acids. CDR1 is MNHEY and CDR2 is SVGEGT in the germline V gene. CDR3 residues: CASSSPGRGGGETQYF. In DNA form, the CDR3 reads TGTGCCAGCAGTTCGCCCGGCAGGGGAGGTGGAGAGACCCAGTACTTC.

This clonotype was found many times. The chain joins TRBV4-3 to TRBJ2-7; 9 bases line up with TRBD1. This CDR3 is built from 14 residues. J lost 2 bases, V lost 1 base, and 0 bases had no gene match. In germline, CDR1 is LGHNA, CDR2 YSLEER. The CDR3 here is CASSQGQGAYEQYF. The CDR3 region has the DNA TGCGCCAGCAGCCAAGGACAGGGGGCCTACGAGCAGTACTTC.

The V and J genes are TRBV12-3 or TRBV12-4 and TRBJ1-1; D possibly corresponds to TRBD1 (5 bases). This CDR3 contains 14 residues. The germline V and J ends were trimmed by 7 bases and 4 bases, with 16 bases remaining between them. The CDR3 DNA is TGTGCCAGCAACTTCGGAGCAGGGCTCACTGAAGCTTTCTTT. It yields the protein CASNFGAGLTEAFF.

The chain couples TRBV6-5 to TRBJ2-2; D is perhaps TRBD2 (7 bases). The V end lost 4 bases, the J end lost 4 bases, and 13 bases lay between the germline ends. The CDR3 is 15 amino acids. Germline V CDR1 and CDR2: MNHEY, SVGAGI. The CDR3 sequence: CASSLGGGRTGELFF. The CDR3 bases are TGTGCCAGCAGTTTGGGGGGGGGGCGCACCGGGGAGCTGTTTTTT.

This clonotype was detected a few times. The chain employs TRBV13 and TRBJ1-4; D uncertain. This CDR3 is built from 12 residues. Germline assignment: CDR1 PRHDT and CDR2 FYEKMQ (reference sequence). V lost 6 bases and J lost 6, with 8 bases in between. CDR3 in amino acids: CASSRNHEKLFF. The CDR3 nucleotides are TGTGCCAGCAGTCGAAATCATGAAAAACTGTTTTTT.

V usage is TRBV5-6 and J usage is TRBJ1-4, with 9 bases identical to TRBD1. This CDR3 has 15 amino acids. The junction had 6 bases not matched to a gene; V was cut back by 3 bases and J by 6 bases. Germline V gene sequence: CDR1 SGHDT, CDR2 YYEEEE. CDR3: CASSWGTGWDEKLFF. CDR3 DNA sequence: TGTGCCAGCAGCTGGGGGACAGGGTGGGATGAAAAACTGTTTTTT.

This clonotype was counted at least ten times. J is TRBJ2-4 and V is TRBV4-1, with D perhaps matching TRBD2 (5 bases). Germline lookup yields CDR1 MGHRA and CDR2 YSYEKL. Trimming pared 4 bases from V and 0 bases from J, leaving 10 bases between. This CDR3 is 15 amino acids long. CDR3 in amino acids: CASSPEVAAKNIQYF. The CDR3 DNA reads TGCGCCAGCAGCCCGGAGGTGGCAGCCAAAAACATTCAGTACTTC.

A few counts support this clonotype. The chain recombines TRBV29-1 with TRBJ1-2; weak D call: TRBD1 (5 bases). The germline V gene has CDR1 SQVTM and CDR2 ANQGSEA. The V end lost 4 bases, the J end lost 7 bases, and 10 bases lay between the germline ends. This CDR3 is built from 11 residues. CDR3: CSVGGEGGYTF. The CDR3, as DNA: TGCAGCGTTGGAGGGGAGGGTGGCTACACCTTC.

A remark on this clonotype: A junction boundary mismatches the germline segment, possibly from a read error. The DNA of the CDR3 is TGTGCCACTAGCAGCCAAGTGGTAACTAATGAAAAACTGTTTTTT. It encodes CATSSQVVTNEKLFF. The rearrangement links TRBV15 to TRBJ1-4; unclear D gene. Germline V gene sequence: CDR1 LNHNV, CDR2 YYDKDF (reference sequence). The CDR3 has 15 residues.

The chain employs TRBV28 and TRBJ1-2, with D unclear. The V gene lost 7 bases and the J gene lost 8 bases, with 14 bases spanning the gap. Germline lookup yields CDR1 MDHEN and CDR2 SYDVKM. This CDR3 has 12 amino acids. CDR3 nucleotide sequence: TGTGCCAGCACTCCCCGGGCGCGGGGCTACACCTTC. Encoded protein: CASTPRARGYTF.

This chain uses TRBV7-2 with TRBJ2-1; D is possibly TRBD2 (5 bases). Germline V gene data show CDR1 as SGHTA and CDR2 as FQGNSA. The length of the CDR3 is 17 residues. Between the trimmed V and J ends, which lost 2 bases and 13 bases, there was a span of 27 bases. The CDR3: CASSLSGGSRGLATQFF. DNA for the CDR3: TGTGCCAGCAGCTTATCCGGTGGGAGCCGTGGCCTCGCGACCCAGTTCTTC.

The genes are TRBV29-1 and TRBJ2-3, with 9 positions matching TRBD2. The ends lost 1 base at V and 0 bases at J; junction bases unmatched: 5. CDR3 size: 16 residues. Germline V CDR1 and CDR2: SQVTM, ANQGSEA. The CDR3 spells CSVEGLAGYSTDTQYF. The CDR3 coding sequence is TGCAGCGTTGAAGGTCTAGCGGGATATAGCACAGATACGCAGTATTTT.

V usage is TRBV7-2 and J usage is TRBJ1-2; D gene unclear. This CDR3 region has 13 residues. V was pared by 5 bases and J by 3 bases, with 10 bases between. Per germline, CDR1 SGHTA and CDR2 FQGNSA. DNA for the CDR3: TGTGCCAGCAGCGAGTCGAGTTACTATGGCTACACCTTC. This translates into CASSESSYYGYTF. The variable domain in full, completed from reference TRBV7-2 and TRBJ1-2, reads GAGVSQSPSNKVTEKGKDVELRCDPISGHTALYWYRQSLGQGLEFLIYFQGNSAPDKSGLPSDRFSAERTGGSVSTLTIQRTQQEDSAVYLCASSESSYYGYTFGSGTRLTVV.

This chain links TRBV4-1 with TRBJ2-1; 9 bases map to TRBD2. Germline lookup yields CDR1 MGHRA and CDR2 YSYEKL. CDR3 length equals 16 residues. V lost 4 bases to trimming and J lost 6 bases; unmatched junction nucleotides: 10. The CDR3 DNA reads TGCGCCAGCAGCCCTCTTAGCGGGAGTGATTTCAATGAGCAGTTCTTC. Amino acid sequence: CASSPLSGSDFNEQFF.

This clonotype was seen more than once but under ten times. V is TRBV6-5 and J is TRBJ1-5; 8 positions agree with TRBD1. The ends lost 2 bases at V and 0 bases at J; junction bases unmatched: 9. This CDR3 spans 18 amino acids. Germline V gene lookup returns CDR1 MNHEY and CDR2 SVGAGI. The CDR3 bases are TGTGCCAGCAGTTACGGCAGGGGGCCCGGGAATAGCAATCAGCCCCAGCATTTT. Protein: CASSYGRGPGNSNQPQHF.

This sequence joins TRBV20-1 and TRBJ2-7, with no clear D. V was clipped by 5 bases and J by 10 bases, with 18 bases between them. CDR1 and CDR2 from the germline V gene are DFQATT and SNEGSKA (reference sequence). This CDR3 is built from 12 residues. The CDR3 sequence: CSALQTQSAQYF. The CDR3 bases are TGCAGTGCTCTCCAGACCCAATCGGCCCAGTACTTC.

In its sample, this clonotype was seen a few times. The chain uses TRBV5-1 and TRBJ2-5; D gene uncertain. The V gene's germline CDR1 is SGHRS and CDR2 YFSETQ. This CDR3 region has 13 residues. The V gene lost 4 bases and the J gene lost 5 bases, with 12 bases spanning the gap. CDR3 residues: CASSRIERETQYF. The CDR3 nucleotides read TGCGCCAGCAGCCGCATAGAACGGGAGACCCAGTACTTC. Full variable domain (remainder filled in from reference TRBV5-1 and TRBJ2-5): KAGVTQTPRYLIKTRGQQVTLSCSPISGHRSVSWYQQTPGQGLQFLFEYFSETQRNKGNFPGRFSGRQFSNSRSEMNVSTLELGDSALYLCASSRIERETQYFGPGTRLLVL.

This chain links TRBV3-1 with TRBJ1-5; D gene unclear. CDR3 length equals 13 residues. The germline V and J ends were trimmed by 5 bases and 5 bases, with 10 bases remaining between them. Germline CDR1 and CDR2: LGHDT and YNNKEL (reference sequence). The CDR3 sequence is CASSIRVDQPQHF. Written as DNA, the CDR3 is TGTGCCAGCAGCATCCGGGTGGATCAGCCCCAGCATTTT.